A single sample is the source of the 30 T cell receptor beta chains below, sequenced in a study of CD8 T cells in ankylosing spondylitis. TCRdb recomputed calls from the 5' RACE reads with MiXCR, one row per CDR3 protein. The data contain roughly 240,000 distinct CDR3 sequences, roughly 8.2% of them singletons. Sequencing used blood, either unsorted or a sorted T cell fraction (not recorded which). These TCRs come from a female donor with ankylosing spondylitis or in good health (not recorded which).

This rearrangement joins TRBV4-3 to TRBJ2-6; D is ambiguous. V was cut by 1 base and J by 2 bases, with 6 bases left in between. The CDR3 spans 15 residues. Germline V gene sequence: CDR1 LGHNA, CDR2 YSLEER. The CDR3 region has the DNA TGCGCCAGCAGCCAAGGGATTGCTGGGGCCAACGTCCTGACTTTC. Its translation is CASSQGIAGANVLTF.

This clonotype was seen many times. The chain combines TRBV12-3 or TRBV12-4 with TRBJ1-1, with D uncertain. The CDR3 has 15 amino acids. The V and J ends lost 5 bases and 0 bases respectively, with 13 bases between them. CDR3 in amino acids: CASSHRSTMNTEAFF. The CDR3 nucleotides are TGTGCCAGCAGTCACCGATCTACCATGAACACTGAAGCTTTCTTT.

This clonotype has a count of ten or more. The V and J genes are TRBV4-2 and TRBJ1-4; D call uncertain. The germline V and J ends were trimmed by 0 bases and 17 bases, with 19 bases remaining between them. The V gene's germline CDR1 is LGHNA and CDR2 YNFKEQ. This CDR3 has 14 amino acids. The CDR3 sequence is CASSQENSPSHLFF. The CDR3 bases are TGTGCCAGCAGCCAAGAGAACAGCCCGTCCCATCTCTTTTTT.

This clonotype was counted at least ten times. The CDR3 DNA is TGCAGTGCTACCCTCGGGGACAGGGGGCTGTACGAGCAGTACTTC. The encoded protein is CSATLGDRGLYEQYF. The chain links TRBV20-1 to TRBJ2-7, with 12 bases aligning to TRBD1. Germline trimming cut 4 bases from V and 4 bases from J; bases unmatched to any gene: 8. This CDR3 is built from 15 residues. Germline lookup yields CDR1 DFQATT and CDR2 SNEGSKA (reference sequence).

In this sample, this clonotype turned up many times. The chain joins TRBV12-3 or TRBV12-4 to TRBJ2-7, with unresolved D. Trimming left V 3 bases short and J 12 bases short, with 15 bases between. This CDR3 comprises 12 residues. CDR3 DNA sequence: TGTGCCAGCAGTTTCCCCGGGCGCGCTCCGTACTTC. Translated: CASSFPGRAPYF.

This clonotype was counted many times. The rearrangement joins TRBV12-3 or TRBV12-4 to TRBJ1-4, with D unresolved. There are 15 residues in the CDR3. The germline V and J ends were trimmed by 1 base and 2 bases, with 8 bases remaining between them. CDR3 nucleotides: TGTGCCAGCAGTTTAGGGCAGGCGACTAATGAAAAACTGTTTTTT. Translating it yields CASSLGQATNEKLFF.

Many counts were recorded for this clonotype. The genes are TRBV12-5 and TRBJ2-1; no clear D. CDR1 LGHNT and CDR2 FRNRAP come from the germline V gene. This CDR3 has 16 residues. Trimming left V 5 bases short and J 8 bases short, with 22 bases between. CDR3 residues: CASGLPQKRAGDEQFF. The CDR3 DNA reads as TGTGCTAGTGGTCTCCCCCAGAAGCGAGCCGGTGATGAGCAGTTCTTC.

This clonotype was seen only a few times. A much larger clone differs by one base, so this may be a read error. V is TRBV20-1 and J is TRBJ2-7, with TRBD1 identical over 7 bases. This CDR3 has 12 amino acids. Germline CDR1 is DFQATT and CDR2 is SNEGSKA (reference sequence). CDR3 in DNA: TGCAGTGCTGCCCGGGACAGCTACGACCAGTACTTC. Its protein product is CSAARDSYDQYF.

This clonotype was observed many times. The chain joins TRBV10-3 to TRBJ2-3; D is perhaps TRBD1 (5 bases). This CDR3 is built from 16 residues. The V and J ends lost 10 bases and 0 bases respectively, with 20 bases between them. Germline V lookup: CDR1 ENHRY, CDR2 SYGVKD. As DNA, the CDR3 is TGTGCCACCCGCCCAGTTGGGGCGGTTAGCACAGATACGCAGTATTTT. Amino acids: CATRPVGAVSTDTQYF.

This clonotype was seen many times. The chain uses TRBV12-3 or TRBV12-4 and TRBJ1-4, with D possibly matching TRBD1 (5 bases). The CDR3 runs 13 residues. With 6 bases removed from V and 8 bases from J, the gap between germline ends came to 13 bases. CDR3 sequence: CASRGRSMEKLFF. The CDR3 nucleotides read TGTGCCAGCAGGGGACGGTCGATGGAAAAACTGTTTTTT.

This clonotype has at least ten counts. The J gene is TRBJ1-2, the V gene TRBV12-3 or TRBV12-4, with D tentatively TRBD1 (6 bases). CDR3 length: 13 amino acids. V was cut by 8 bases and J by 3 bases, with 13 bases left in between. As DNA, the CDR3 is TGTGCCAGCTTCCTAGGGGGGGACTATGGCTACACCTTC. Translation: CASFLGGDYGYTF.

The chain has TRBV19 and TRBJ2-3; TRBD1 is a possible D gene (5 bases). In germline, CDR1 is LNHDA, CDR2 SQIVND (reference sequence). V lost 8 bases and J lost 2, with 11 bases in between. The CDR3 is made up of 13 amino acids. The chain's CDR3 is CASFGRDTDTQYF. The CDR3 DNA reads TGTGCCAGTTTCGGCAGGGACACAGATACGCAGTATTTT. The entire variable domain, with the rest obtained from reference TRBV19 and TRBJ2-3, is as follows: DGGITQSPKYLFRKEGQNVTLSCEQNLNHDAMYWYRQDPGQGLRLIYYSQIVNDFQKGDIAEGYSVSREKKESFPLTVTSAQKNPTAFYLCASFGRDTDTQYFGPGTRLTVL.

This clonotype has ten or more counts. The CDR3 DNA reads as TGCAGTGCTAGAGTTGGGGGGTTAACTGAAGCTTTCTTT. The encoded protein is CSARVGGLTEAFF. This chain links TRBV20-1 with TRBJ1-1; tentatively, D is TRBD1 (5 bases). Per germline, CDR1 DFQATT and CDR2 SNEGSKA (reference sequence). The CDR3 is 13 residues long. V was trimmed by 1 base and J by 5 bases, leaving 11 bases between them.

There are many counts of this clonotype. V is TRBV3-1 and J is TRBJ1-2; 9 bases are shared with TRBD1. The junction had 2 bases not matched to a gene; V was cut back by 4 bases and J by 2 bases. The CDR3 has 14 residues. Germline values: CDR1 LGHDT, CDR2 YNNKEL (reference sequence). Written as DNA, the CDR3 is TGTGCCAGCAGCCGCGGACAGGGGAACTATGGCTACACCTTC. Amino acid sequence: CASSRGQGNYGYTF.

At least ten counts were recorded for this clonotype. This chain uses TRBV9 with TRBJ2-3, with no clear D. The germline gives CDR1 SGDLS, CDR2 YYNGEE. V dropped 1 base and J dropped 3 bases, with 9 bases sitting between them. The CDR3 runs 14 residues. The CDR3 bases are TGTGCCAGCAGCGTACAGCGAGAAACAGATACGCAGTATTTT. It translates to CASSVQRETDTQYF. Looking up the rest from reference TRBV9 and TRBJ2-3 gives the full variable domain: DSGVTQTPKHLITATGQRVTLRCSPRSGDLSVYWYQQSLDQGLQFLIQYYNGEERAKGNILERFSAQQFPDLHSELNLSSLELGDSALYFCASSVQRETDTQYFGPGTRLTVL.

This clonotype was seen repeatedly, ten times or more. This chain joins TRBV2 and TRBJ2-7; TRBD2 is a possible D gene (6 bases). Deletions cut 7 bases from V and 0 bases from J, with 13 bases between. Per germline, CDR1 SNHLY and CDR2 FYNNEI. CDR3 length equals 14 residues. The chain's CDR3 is CASNGGASSYEQYF. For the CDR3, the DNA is TGTGCCAGCAATGGCGGGGCCAGCTCCTACGAGCAGTACTTC.

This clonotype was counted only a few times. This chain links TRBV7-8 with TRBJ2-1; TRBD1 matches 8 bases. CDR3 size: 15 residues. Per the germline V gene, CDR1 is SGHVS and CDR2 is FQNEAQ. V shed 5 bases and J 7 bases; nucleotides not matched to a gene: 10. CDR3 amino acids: CASSPGQGGFNEQFF. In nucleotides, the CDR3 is TGTGCCAGCAGCCCCGGACAGGGAGGTTTTAATGAGCAGTTCTTC.

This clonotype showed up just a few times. The CDR3 coding sequence is TGTGCCAGCAGCACTACTAGCGGGAGAGGCGATGAGCAGTTCTTC. Its translation is CASSTTSGRGDEQFF. This chain uses TRBV7-2 with TRBJ2-1, with 11 nucleotides matching TRBD2. V shed 5 bases and J 8 bases; nucleotides not matched to a gene: 8. Per the germline V gene, CDR1 is SGHTA and CDR2 is FQGNSA. This CDR3 comprises 15 residues.

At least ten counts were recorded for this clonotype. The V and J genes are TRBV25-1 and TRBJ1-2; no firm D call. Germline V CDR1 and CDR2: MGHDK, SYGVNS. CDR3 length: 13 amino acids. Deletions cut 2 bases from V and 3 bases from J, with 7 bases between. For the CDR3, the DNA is TGTGCCAGCAGTGAACCAACAGACTATGGCTACACCTTC. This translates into CASSEPTDYGYTF.

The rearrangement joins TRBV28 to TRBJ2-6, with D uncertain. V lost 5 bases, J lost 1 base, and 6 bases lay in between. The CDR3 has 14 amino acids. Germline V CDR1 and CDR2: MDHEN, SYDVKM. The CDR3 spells CASSALSGANVLTF. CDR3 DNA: TGTGCCAGCAGTGCCCTTTCTGGGGCCAACGTCCTGACTTTC.

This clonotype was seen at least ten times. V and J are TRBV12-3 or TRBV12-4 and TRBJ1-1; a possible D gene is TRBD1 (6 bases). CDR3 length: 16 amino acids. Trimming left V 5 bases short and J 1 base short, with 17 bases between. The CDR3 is CASSPWGGPKNTEAFF. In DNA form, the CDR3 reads TGTGCCAGCAGTCCCTGGGGGGGCCCGAAGAACACTGAAGCTTTCTTT.

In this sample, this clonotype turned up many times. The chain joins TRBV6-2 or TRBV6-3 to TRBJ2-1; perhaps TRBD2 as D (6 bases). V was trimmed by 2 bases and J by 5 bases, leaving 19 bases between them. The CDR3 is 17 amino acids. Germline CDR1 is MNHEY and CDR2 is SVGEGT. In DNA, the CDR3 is TGTGCCAGCAGTTACCATACGGGTATAGCGGATAACAATGAGCAGTTCTTC. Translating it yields CASSYHTGIADNNEQFF.

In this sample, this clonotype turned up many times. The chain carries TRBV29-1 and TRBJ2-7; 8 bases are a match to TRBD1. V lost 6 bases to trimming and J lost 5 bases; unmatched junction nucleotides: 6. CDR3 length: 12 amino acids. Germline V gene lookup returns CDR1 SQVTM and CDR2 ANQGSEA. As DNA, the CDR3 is TGCAGCGTAAGACAGGGGTGGGACGAGCAGTACTTC. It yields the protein CSVRQGWDEQYF.

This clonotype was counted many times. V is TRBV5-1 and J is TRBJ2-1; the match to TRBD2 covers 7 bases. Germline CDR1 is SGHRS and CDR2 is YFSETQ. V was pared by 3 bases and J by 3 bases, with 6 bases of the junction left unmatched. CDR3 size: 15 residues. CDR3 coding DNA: TGCGCCAGCAGCTCTAGCGGAGGAGACTACAATGAGCAGTTCTTC. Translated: CASSSSGGDYNEQFF.

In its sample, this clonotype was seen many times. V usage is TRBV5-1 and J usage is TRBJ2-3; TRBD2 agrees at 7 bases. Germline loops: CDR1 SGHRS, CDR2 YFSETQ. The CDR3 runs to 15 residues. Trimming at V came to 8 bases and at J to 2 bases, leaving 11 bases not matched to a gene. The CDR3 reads CASMLRGTNTDTQYF. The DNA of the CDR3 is TGCGCCAGTATGTTACGCGGGACTAACACAGATACGCAGTATTTT. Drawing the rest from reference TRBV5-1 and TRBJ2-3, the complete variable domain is KAGVTQTPRYLIKTRGQQVTLSCSPISGHRSVSWYQQTPGQGLQFLFEYFSETQRNKGNFPGRFSGRQFSNSRSEMNVSTLELGDSALYLCASMLRGTNTDTQYFGPGTRLTVL.

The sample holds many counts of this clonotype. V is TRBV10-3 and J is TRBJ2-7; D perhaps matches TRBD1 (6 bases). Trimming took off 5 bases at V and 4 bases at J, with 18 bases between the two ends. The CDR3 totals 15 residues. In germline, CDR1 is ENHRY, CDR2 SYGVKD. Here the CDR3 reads CAISRTTGTQYEQYF. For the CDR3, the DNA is TGTGCCATCAGTAGAACCACCGGGACACAATACGAGCAGTACTTC.

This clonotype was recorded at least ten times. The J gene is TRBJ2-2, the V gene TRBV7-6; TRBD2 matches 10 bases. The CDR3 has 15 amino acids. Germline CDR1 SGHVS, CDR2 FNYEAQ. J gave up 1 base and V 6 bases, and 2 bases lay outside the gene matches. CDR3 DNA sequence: TGTGCCAGCAGACGGACTAGCGGGAACACCGGGGAGCTGTTTTTT. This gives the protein CASRRTSGNTGELFF.

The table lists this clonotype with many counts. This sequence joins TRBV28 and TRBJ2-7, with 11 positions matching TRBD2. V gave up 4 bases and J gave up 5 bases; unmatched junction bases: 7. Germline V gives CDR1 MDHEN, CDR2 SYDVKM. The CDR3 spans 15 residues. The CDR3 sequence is CASSSALAGAHEQYF. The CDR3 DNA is TGTGCCAGCAGTTCAGCACTAGCGGGAGCTCACGAGCAGTACTTC. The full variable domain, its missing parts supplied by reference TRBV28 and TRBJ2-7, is DVKVTQSSRYLVKRTGEKVFLECVQDMDHENMFWYRQDPGLGLRLIYFSYDVKMKEKGDIPEGYSVSREKKERFSLILESASTNQTSMYLCASSSALAGAHEQYFGPGTRLTVT.

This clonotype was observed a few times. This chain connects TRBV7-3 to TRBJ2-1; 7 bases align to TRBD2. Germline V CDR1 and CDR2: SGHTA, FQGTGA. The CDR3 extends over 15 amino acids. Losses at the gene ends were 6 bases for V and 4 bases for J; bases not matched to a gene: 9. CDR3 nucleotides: TGTGCCAGCAGTCGAGGTAGAGCGGGATACAATGAGCAGTTCTTC. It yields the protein CASSRGRAGYNEQFF.

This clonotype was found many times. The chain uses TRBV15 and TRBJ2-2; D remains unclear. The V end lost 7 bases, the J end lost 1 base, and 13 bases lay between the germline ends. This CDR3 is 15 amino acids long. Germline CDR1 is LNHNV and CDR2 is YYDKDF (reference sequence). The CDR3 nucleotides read TGTGCCACCACCCCAGGTGACCAGAACACCGGGGAGCTGTTTTTT. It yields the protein CATTPGDQNTGELFF.